A selection of T cell receptor beta chains follows, all from one sample in a study of CD8+CD57+ T cells in acquired aplastic anemia. From the reads, TCRdb called clonotypes with MiXCR, one entry per CDR3 protein. The table has over 100,000 distinct CDR3 sequences, around two fifths seen once; the top ten hold under 9%. Sample: sorted CD4+, CD8+, or CD8+CD57+ T cells (not recorded which) from PBMCs. The origin of the receptors is a human donor in good health, serving as a control. Both conserved end residues are part of each CDR3. The D gene is left open where the match is weak. Expanded clones are given a class, and other clones once, few, many or no size at all.

cdr3_nt cdr3_aa clone_size v_call d_call j_call
TGTGCCAGCAGTTACTCGGACAGCGGTGGCTACACCTTC CASSYSDSGGYTF many TRBV6-5 NA TRBJ1-2
TGTGCCAGCACCCGACCCCAGGGGGGCGGCCGCGGGCAGTACTTC CASTRPQGGGRGQYF many TRBV6-2/TRBV6-3 NA TRBJ2-7
TGTGCCTGGAAACTGGGTAACACGCATGGCTACACCTTC CAWKLGNTHGYTF few TRBV30 NA TRBJ1-2
TGCAGCGTTGAGTCTAGCGGGAGTAGGGAGCAGTACTTC CSVESSGSREQYF NA TRBV29-1 TRBD2 TRBJ2-7
TGTGCCAGCAGCTTCGGGGGACAGGTGAACTATGGCTACACCTTC CASSFGGQVNYGYTF many TRBV7-9 TRBD1 TRBJ1-2
TGTGCCAGCAGTGAGGTGGTCAGGGGAAACACCATATATTTT CASSEVVRGNTIYF many TRBV6-1 NA TRBJ1-3
TGCACAATTACCAGGGTCACTGAAGCTTTCTTT CTITRVTEAFF few TRBV29-1 NA TRBJ1-1
TGTGCCAGCAGCCCCGGGACAGGGTCTCACGAGCAGTACTTC CASSPGTGSHEQYF NA TRBV5-8 TRBD1 TRBJ2-7
TGTGCCAGCTCACCCAGACAGGGTCCGGGAAACACCATATATTTT CASSPRQGPGNTIYF NA TRBV18 TRBD1 TRBJ1-3
TGTGCCAGTAGTCCCCGATGGGAGAGCAATCAGCCCCAGCATTTT CASSPRWESNQPQHF NA TRBV19 NA TRBJ1-5
TGTGCCAGCAGTGCCGGGACAGGGGATTCACCCCTCCACTTT CASSAGTGDSPLHF NA TRBV2 TRBD1 TRBJ1-6
TGTGCCAGCAGTTACGCGGAAAATTCACCCCTCCACTTT CASSYAENSPLHF NA TRBV6-5 NA TRBJ1-6
TGTGCCAGCAGTTTTTGGGAGGCCAGCAATCAGCCCCAGCATTTT CASSFWEASNQPQHF NA TRBV10-3 NA TRBJ1-5
TGTGCCAGCAGCTTACAGGGACTAGCCTACGAGCAGTACTTC CASSLQGLAYEQYF many TRBV7-2 TRBD2 TRBJ2-7
TGTGCCAGCTCTGTTAGAGGGCTCCTTAATTCACCCCTCCACTTT CASSVRGLLNSPLHF NA TRBV18 NA TRBJ1-6
TGTGCCAGCGGGGGAGGGTTCCAAGCTTTCTTT CASGGGFQAFF once TRBV2 NA TRBJ1-1
TGCAGTGCTAGCAAGACTAGCGGGGGCCCCACAGATACGCAGTATTTT CSASKTSGGPTDTQYF NA TRBV20-1 TRBD2 TRBJ2-3
TGTGCCAGCAGCAGAAGACAGGGGAGCTATGGCTACACCTTC CASSRRQGSYGYTF many TRBV9 TRBD1 TRBJ1-2
TGTGCCAGCTCCGCAGGGCTCAAGCAGTACTTC CASSAGLKQYF NA TRBV7-9 NA TRBJ2-7
TGTGCCAGCAGTCGAGCGGGGAGCTCTGGAAACACCATATATTTT CASSRAGSSGNTIYF few TRBV10-3 NA TRBJ1-3
TGTGCCAGCAGTTACAAGCAACCCGGGACGCCCGTGGTGTTCGGCTACACCTTC CASSYKQPGTPVVFGYTF few TRBV6-2/TRBV6-3 NA TRBJ1-2
TGTGCCTGGAGTTCGACTCGGGGCTATGGCTACACCTTC CAWSSTRGYGYTF NA TRBV30 NA TRBJ1-2
TGTGCCAGTAGTATAGAAGACAGGTCGACGCAGTATTTT CASSIEDRSTQYF NA TRBV19 NA TRBJ2-3
TGCAGTGCTAGTGGGTCTAGCAATCAGCCCCAGCATTTT CSASGSSNQPQHF many TRBV20-1 NA TRBJ1-5
TGCGCCAGCAGCCAAGATCCCCCCGAGCAGTACTTC CASSQDPPEQYF NA TRBV7-9 NA TRBJ2-7
TGCGCCAGCAGCCCCGGGACAGGCTATGGCTACACCTTC CASSPGTGYGYTF NA TRBV5-1 TRBD1 TRBJ1-2
TGCGCCAGCAGTGAGGCGGGGGGAATCTACGAGCAGTACTTC CASSEAGGIYEQYF NA TRBV10-1 TRBD2 TRBJ2-7
TGTGCCAGTAGTATAGGCGGACCAGTGGAGCCCCAGCATTTT CASSIGGPVEPQHF many TRBV19 NA TRBJ1-5
TGCAGTGCTGGACGGGACAGGGTTCGCAATGAGCAGTTCTTC CSAGRDRVRNEQFF NA TRBV20-1 TRBD1 TRBJ2-1
TGCGCCAGCAGCTTGGCCATAGGGAACCGACCCTATGGCTACACCTTC CASSLAIGNRPYGYTF many TRBV5-1 NA TRBJ1-2
TGTGCCACCCTGGGGGGCAGATACAATGAGCAGTTCTTC CATLGGRYNEQFF many TRBV24-1 NA TRBJ2-1
TGTGCCTGGAGTAGGACAGGGGGCCGGACCGGGGAGCTGTTTTTT CAWSRTGGRTGELFF few TRBV30 TRBD1 TRBJ2-2
TGCGCCAGCAGCTTGGGGGGATACTCCTACAATGAGCAGTTCTTC CASSLGGYSYNEQFF many TRBV5-1 NA TRBJ2-1
TGTGCCATCAGTTTAACTCGGCAGACCTATAATTCACCCCTCCACTTT CAISLTRQTYNSPLHF few TRBV10-3 NA TRBJ1-6
TGTGCCTGGAGCCAGGGGGCCAGCTACAATGAGCAGTTCTTC CAWSQGASYNEQFF NA TRBV30 TRBD1 TRBJ2-1
TGCGCCAGCAGCACCCGGGACTCCACAGATACGCAGTATTTT CASSTRDSTDTQYF many TRBV5-1 NA TRBJ2-3
TGTGCCAGCAGAGGGGACACCCAATTTAATTCACCCCTCCACTTT CASRGDTQFNSPLHF many TRBV2 NA TRBJ1-6
TGTGCCAGCAGCGTAGGGGGGGGCGGCTACACCTTC CASSVGGGGYTF NA TRBV9 NA TRBJ1-2
TGTGCCAGTCGGACAGGGACCCAGTACTTC CASRTGTQYF NA TRBV19 TRBD1 TRBJ2-5
TGTGCCAGCAGTCGAATAGGCGACTATGGCTACACCTTC CASSRIGDYGYTF NA TRBV25-1 NA TRBJ1-2
TGTGCCAGCAGCCCCAGGGACGGTCCCTCCTACGAGCAGTACTTC CASSPRDGPSYEQYF many TRBV7-2 NA TRBJ2-7
TGTGCCAGCAGCGAGACTAGCGGTGAGCAGTTCTTC CASSETSGEQFF NA TRBV9 TRBD2 TRBJ2-1
TGTGCCAGCAGCCTGGACAGAAGCTTTGAAGCTTTCTTT CASSLDRSFEAFF many TRBV6-1 NA TRBJ1-1
TGTGCCAGCAGCCAAGGGCCGACAGGGGCGAGTGGCTACACCTTC CASSQGPTGASGYTF NA TRBV7-6 TRBD1 TRBJ1-2
TGCGCCAGCAGCTTGGTGGGGGGCCTTTTTTTCTTC CASSLVGGLFFF many TRBV5-1 NA TRBJ2-1
TGCGCCAGCAGTGAGGCACGAGGACTAGCGGGTACAGATACGCAGTATTTT CASSEARGLAGTDTQYF many TRBV10-1 TRBD2 TRBJ2-3
TGCGCCAGCAGTCGCGGACAGGGCGGCAACACTGAAGCTTTCTTT CASSRGQGGNTEAFF NA TRBV10-2 TRBD1 TRBJ1-1
TGTGCCAGTAGTATAGATCAAGCATGGGCCGGAAGTAACGGGTATAATTCACCCCTCCACTTT CASSIDQAWAGSNGYNSPLHF many TRBV19 NA TRBJ1-6
TGTGCCAGCAGCCTGACCAGGGACACTGAAGCTTTCTTT CASSLTRDTEAFF many TRBV3-1 NA TRBJ1-1
TGTGCCAGCAGGGAAAGGGCGTATGGCTACACCTTC CASRERAYGYTF many TRBV2 NA TRBJ1-2
TGTGCCAGCAGCTTAGCAGTAGCGAACACCGGGGAGCTGTTTTTT CASSLAVANTGELFF NA TRBV7-2 NA TRBJ2-2
TGTGCCAGCAGTTACTCGACGGGGGGGGATGAGCAGTTCTTC CASSYSTGGDEQFF NA TRBV6-4 TRBD2 TRBJ2-1
TGCGCCAGCAGCTCAGGGGGCCTTAGTGGAGATACGCAGTATTTT CASSSGGLSGDTQYF NA TRBV5-1 TRBD1 TRBJ2-3
TGCGCCAGCAGTGAGCCCGGCAATGAGCAGTTCTTC CASSEPGNEQFF once TRBV10-1 NA TRBJ2-1
TGTGCCAGCAGTTTTACAGGGGTGAACACTGAAGCTTTCTTT CASSFTGVNTEAFF few TRBV27 TRBD1 TRBJ1-1
TGTGCCAGCAGCCAAAGTCTCGCGGGAGGGTTGAGGGAGACCCAGTACTTC CASSQSLAGGLRETQYF NA TRBV10-2 TRBD2 TRBJ2-5
TGTGCCAGCAGTCGGACAGGGGGCACTTCACCCCTCCACTTT CASSRTGGTSPLHF NA TRBV6-1 TRBD1 TRBJ1-6
TGTGCCAGCAGTGAAGCGTCTAGTAACTATGGCTACACCTTC CASSEASSNYGYTF many TRBV6-1 NA TRBJ1-2
TGTGCCAGCAGCTTACAGGGGAAGGGGGGCCCCTACACCTTC CASSLQGKGGPYTF few TRBV12-3/TRBV12-4 TRBD1 TRBJ1-2
TGCAGTGCTAGAGCAATCCGGGACACATACTCCTCTGGAAGCACCATATATTTC CSARAIRDTYSSGSTIYF few TRBV20-1 NA TRBJ1-3